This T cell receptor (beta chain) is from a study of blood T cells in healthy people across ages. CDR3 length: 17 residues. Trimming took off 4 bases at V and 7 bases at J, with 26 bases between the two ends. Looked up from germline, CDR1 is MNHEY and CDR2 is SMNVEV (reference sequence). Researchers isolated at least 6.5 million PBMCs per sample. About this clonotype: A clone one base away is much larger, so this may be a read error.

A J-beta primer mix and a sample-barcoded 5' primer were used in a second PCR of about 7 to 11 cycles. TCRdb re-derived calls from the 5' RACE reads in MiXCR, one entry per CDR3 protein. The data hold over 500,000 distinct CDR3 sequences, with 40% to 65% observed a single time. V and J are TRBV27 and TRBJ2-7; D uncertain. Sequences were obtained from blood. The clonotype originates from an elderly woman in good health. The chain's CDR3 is CASSSIDHTSTYNEQYF. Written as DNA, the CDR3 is TGTGCCAGCAGTTCTATAGACCACACATCTACTTACAATGAGCAGTACTTC.